The T cell receptor beta chain under discussion was sequenced for a study of control samples from healthy donors and cancer patients. The table came from immunoSEQ multiplex PCR; TCRdb's copy has only in-frame clones and leaves some out. The sample carries 120,000 or so clones, more than 75% recorded once. CDR1 and CDR2 from the germline V gene are MNHEY and SVGAGI. Trimming cost V 2 bases and J 0 bases, with 8 bases left between them. The CDR3 totals 15 residues. The chain recombines TRBV6-5 with TRBJ1-3; D uncertain. The sample comprised blood. The receptor's source is a man in his 60s in good health. The CDR3 here is CASSYGVSSGNTIYF. The CDR3 coding sequence is TGTGCCAGCAGTTACGGGGTGAGCTCTGGAAACACCATATATTTT.